The entry below gives a single TCR beta chain sequence along with its context. This CDR3 spans 16 amino acids. Looked up from germline, CDR1 is ENHRY and CDR2 is SYGVKD. With V trimmed by 0 bases and J by 6 bases, 1 base remained unmatched. The sample belongs to a study of naive CD8 T cells in extremely preterm neonates. Clones were read by immunoSEQ multiplex PCR, and TCRdb kept only the in-frame ones, dropping some. There are roughly 7,900 clones in the sample; roughly 97% occur only once, and under 3% lies in the top ten. The chain couples TRBV10-3 to TRBJ2-2; 13 positions agree with TRBD2. The source is a human donor in good health. Input material: naive CD8+ T cells from blood. CDR3 coding DNA: TGTGCCATCAGTGAGTCAACTAGCGGGAGGGCCGGGGAGCTGTTTTTT. Translated: CAISESTSGRAGELFF.